The T cell receptor beta chain described here comes from a study of CDR3 diversity in severe acne. CDR3 size: 12 residues. Germline assignment: CDR1 DFQATT and CDR2 SNEGSKA (reference sequence). Trimming took 5 bases from V and 6 from J; bases not matched to a gene: 7. The sample holds one count of this clonotype. TCRdb processed the PCR reads anew with MiXCR; each CDR3 protein has one entry. The table lists 79,000 or so distinct CDR3 sequences, approximately 54% of them singletons, with approximately 10% in the top ten. The sequence was collected from a male donor with severe acne vulgaris. The rearrangement uses TRBV20-1 and TRBJ2-7, with 7 bases fitting TRBD1. Sequenced input: blood. This CDR3 is CSAETGLSEQYF. In DNA form, the CDR3 reads TGCAGTGCTGAGACAGGGTTGAGCGAGCAGTACTTC.